The clone carrying this TCR beta chain was recorded a few times. The antigen remains undetermined. Primers included in the PCR were 60 Vbeta and 13 Jbeta primers. Some clones are missing from TCRdb's copy, which holds only in-frame ones; the method was immunoSEQ multiplex PCR. The table lists about 110,000 clones, nearly 15% of them singletons. The data stem from a study of cytomegalovirus exposure and HLA in healthy donors. The study's findings and limits: Analysis was performed later, and it showed HLA-associated TCR beta chains to be more clonally expanded than equally common others.

Sequencing input: PBMCs. The receptor comes from a female donor in good health and CMV-seronegative.

Here the CDR3 DNA reads TGTGCCAGCAGCTTAGGGGCCACCTCTTCATGGGATGAGCAGTTCTTC. It codes for CASSLGATSSWDEQFF. This sequence joins TRBV7-2 and TRBJ2-1; the D is unclear. V lost 1 base and J 8 bases, leaving 18 bases between the germline ends. Germline CDR1 SGHTA, CDR2 FQGNSA. This CDR3 is built from 16 residues.